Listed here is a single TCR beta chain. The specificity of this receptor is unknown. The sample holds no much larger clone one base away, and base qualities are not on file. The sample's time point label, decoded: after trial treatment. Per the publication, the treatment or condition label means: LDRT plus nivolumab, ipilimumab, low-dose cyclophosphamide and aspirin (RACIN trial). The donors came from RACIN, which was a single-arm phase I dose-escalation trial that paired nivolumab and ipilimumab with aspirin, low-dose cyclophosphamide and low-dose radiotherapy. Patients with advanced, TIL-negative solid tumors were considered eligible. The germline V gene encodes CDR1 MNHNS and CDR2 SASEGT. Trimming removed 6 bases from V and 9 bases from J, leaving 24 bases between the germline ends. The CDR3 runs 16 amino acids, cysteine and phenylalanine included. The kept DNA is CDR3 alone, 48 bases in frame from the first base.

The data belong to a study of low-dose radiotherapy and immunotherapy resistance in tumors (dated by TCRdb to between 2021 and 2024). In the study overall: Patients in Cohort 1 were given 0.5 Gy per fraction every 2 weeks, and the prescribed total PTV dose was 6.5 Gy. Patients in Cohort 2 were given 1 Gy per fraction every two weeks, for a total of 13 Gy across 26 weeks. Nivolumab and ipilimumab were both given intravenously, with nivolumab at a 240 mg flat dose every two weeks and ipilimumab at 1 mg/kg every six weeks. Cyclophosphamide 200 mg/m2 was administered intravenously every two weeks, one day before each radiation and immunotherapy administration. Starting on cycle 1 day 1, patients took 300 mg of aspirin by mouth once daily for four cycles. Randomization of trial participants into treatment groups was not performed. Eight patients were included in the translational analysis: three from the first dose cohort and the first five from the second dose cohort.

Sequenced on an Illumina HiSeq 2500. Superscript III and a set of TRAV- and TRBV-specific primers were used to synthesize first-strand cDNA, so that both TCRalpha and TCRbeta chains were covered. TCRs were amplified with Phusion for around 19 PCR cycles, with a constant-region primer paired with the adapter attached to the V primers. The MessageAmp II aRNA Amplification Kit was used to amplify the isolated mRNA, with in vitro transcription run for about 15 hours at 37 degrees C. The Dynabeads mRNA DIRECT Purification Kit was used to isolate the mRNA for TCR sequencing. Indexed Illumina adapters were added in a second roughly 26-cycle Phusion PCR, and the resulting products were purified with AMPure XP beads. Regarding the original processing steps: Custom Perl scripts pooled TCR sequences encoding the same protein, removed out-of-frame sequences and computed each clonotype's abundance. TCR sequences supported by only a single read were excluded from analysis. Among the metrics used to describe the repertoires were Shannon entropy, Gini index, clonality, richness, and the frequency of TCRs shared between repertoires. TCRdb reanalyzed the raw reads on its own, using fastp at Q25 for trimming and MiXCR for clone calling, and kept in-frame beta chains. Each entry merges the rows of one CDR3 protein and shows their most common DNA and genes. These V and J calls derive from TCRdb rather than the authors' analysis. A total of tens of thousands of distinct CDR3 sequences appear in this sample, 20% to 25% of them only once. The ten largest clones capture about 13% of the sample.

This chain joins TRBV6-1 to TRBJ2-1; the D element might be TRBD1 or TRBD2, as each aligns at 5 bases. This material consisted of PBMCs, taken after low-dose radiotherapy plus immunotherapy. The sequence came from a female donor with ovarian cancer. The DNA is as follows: TGTGCCAGCAGACCTTTCGGGCTAAGCGAGAGGGGTGAGCAGTTCTTC. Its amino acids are CASRPFGLSERGEQFF.